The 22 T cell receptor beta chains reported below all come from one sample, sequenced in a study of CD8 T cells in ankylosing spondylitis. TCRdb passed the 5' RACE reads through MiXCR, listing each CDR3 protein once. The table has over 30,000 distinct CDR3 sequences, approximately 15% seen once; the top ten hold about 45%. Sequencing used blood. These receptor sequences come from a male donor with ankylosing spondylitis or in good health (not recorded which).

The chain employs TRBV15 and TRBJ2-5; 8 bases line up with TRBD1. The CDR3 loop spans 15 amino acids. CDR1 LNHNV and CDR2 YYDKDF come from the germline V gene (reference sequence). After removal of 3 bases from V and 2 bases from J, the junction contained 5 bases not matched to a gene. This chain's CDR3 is CATSRDRASQETQYF. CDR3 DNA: TGTGCCACCAGCAGGGACAGGGCCAGTCAAGAGACCCAGTACTTC.

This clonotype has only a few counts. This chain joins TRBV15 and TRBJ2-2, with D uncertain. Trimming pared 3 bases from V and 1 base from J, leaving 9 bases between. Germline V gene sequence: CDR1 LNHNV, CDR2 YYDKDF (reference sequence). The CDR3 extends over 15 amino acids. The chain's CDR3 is CATSSRVLNTGELFF. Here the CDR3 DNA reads TGTGCCACCAGCAGTAGGGTCTTGAACACCGGGGAGCTGTTTTTT.

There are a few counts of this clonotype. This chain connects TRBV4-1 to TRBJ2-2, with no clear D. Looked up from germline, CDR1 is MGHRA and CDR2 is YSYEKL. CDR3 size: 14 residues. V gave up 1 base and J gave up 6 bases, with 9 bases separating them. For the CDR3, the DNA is TGCGCCAGCAGCCAAGGGCCACCCCCCGGGGAGCTGTTTTTT. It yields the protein CASSQGPPPGELFF.

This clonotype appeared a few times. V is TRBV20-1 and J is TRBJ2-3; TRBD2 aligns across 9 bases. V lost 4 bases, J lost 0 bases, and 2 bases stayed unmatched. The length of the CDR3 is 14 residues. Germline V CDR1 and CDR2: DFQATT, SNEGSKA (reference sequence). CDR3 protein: CSAITSGSTDTQYF. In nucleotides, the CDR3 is TGCAGTGCTATAACTAGCGGGAGCACAGATACGCAGTATTTT.

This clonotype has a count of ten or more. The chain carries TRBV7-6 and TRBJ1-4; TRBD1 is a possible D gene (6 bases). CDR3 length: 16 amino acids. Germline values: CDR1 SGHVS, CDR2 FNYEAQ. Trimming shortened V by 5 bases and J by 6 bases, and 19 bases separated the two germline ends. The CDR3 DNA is TGTGCCAGCAGCGAAATATCGACAGGCTCTCATGAAAAACTGTTTTTT. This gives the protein CASSEISTGSHEKLFF.

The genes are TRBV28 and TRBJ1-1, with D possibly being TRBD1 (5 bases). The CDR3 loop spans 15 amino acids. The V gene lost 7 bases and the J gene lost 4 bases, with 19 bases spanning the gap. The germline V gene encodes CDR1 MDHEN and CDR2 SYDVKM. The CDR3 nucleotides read TGTGCCAGCAACCAACGGGGGAGGGCGAGCACTGAAGCTTTCTTT. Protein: CASNQRGRASTEAFF.

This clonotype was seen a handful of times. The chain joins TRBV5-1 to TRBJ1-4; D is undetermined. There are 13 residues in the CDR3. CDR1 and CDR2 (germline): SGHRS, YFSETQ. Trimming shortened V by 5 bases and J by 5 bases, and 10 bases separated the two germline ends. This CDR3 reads CASRSTRNEKLFF. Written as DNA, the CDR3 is TGCGCCAGCAGATCGACTCGAAATGAAAAACTGTTTTTT.

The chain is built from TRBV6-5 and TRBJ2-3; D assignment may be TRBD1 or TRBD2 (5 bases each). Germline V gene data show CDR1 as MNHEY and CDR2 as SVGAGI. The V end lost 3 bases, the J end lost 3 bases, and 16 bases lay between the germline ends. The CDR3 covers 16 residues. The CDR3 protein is CASSYRPGLATDTQYF. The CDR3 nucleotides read TGTGCCAGCAGTTATCGTCCGGGGCTAGCTACAGATACGCAGTATTTT.

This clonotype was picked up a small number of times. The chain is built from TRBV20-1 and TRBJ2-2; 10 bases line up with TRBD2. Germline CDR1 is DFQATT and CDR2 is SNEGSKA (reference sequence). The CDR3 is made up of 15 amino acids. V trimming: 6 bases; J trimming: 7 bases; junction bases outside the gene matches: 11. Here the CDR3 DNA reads TGCAGTGCCCTACAGCGGGAGGGCCGCGGCGGGGAGCTGTTTTTT. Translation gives CSALQREGRGGELFF.

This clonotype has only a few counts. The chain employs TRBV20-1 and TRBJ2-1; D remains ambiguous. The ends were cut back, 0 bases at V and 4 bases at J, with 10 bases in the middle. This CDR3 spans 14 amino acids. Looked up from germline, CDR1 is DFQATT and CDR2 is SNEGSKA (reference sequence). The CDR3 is CSARDGFGYNEQFF. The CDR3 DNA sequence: TGCAGTGCTAGAGATGGGTTCGGTTACAATGAGCAGTTCTTC.

The CDR3 coding sequence is TGTGCCAGCAGCTTAAGTGGCGGGGAATACAATGAGCAGTTCTTC. Its protein product is CASSLSGGEYNEQFF. The genes are TRBV7-3 and TRBJ2-1; maybe TRBD2 (6 bases). The V gene lost 1 base and the J gene lost 4 bases, with 11 bases spanning the gap. This CDR3 contains 15 residues. In germline, CDR1 is SGHTA, CDR2 FQGTGA. The whole variable domain, filled in from reference TRBV7-3 and TRBJ2-1, reads GAGVSQTPSNKVTEKGKYVELRCDPISGHTALYWYRQSLGQGPEFLIYFQGTGAADDSGLPNDRFFAVRPEGSVSTLKIQRTERGDSAVYLCASSLSGGEYNEQFFGPGTRLTVL.

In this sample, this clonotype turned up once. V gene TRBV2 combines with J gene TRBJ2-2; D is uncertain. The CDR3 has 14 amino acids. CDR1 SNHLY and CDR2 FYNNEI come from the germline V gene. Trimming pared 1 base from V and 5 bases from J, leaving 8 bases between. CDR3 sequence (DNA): TGTGCCAGCAGTGAAGTCCGTACTACCGGGGAGCTGTTTTTT. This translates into CASSEVRTTGELFF.

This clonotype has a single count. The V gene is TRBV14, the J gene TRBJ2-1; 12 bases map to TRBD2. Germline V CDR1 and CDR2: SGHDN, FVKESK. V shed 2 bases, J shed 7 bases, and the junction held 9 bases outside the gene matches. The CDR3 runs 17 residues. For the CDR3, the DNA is TGTGCCAGCAGCCAAAATACCGGACTAGCGGGAATAAATGAGCAGTTCTTC. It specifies CASSQNTGLAGINEQFF.

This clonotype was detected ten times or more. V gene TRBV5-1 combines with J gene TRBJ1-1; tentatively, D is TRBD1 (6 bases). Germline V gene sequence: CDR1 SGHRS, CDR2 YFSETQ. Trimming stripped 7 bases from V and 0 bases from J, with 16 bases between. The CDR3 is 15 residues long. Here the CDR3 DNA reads TGCGCCAGCTCAACTGGGCAGGGGATGAACACTGAAGCTTTCTTT. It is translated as CASSTGQGMNTEAFF.

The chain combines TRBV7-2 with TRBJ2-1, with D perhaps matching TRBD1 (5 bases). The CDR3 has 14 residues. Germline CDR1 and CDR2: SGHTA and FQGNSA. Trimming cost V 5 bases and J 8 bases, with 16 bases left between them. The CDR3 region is CASSLRPRGDEQFF. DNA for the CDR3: TGTGCCAGCAGCCTCCGCCCAAGGGGCGATGAGCAGTTCTTC.

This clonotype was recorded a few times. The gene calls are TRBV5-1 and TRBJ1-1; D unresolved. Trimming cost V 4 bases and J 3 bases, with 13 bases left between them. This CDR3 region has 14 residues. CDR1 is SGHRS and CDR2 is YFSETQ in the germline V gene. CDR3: CASSPERPDTEAFF. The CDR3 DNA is TGCGCCAGCAGCCCGGAACGCCCGGACACTGAAGCTTTCTTT.

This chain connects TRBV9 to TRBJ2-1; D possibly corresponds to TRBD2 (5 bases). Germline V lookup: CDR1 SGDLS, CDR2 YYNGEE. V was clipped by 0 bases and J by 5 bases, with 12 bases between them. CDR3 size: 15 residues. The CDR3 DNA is TGTGCCAGCAGCGTAGGTCTAGCCAAAGACAATGAGCAGTTCTTC. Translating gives CASSVGLAKDNEQFF.

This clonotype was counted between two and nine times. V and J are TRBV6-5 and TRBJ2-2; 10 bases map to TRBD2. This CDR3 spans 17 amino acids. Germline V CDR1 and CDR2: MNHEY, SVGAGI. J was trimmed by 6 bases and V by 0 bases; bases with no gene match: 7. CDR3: CASSYSSSGRAPGELFF. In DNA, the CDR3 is TGTGCCAGCAGTTACTCCTCAAGCGGGAGGGCGCCCGGGGAGCTGTTTTTT.

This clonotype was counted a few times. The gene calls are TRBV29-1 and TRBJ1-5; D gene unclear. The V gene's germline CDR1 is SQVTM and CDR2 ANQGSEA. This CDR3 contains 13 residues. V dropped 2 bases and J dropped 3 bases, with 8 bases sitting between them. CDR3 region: CSVEKGPNQPQHF. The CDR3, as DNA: TGCAGCGTTGAAAAAGGCCCCAATCAGCCCCAGCATTTT.

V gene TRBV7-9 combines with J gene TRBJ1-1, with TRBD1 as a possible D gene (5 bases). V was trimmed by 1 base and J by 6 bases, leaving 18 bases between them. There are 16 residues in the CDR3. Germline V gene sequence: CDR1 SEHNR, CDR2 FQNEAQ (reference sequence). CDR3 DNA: TGTGCCAGCAGCTTAGTTGTGGGGACGAGTAAGTCTGAAGCTTTCTTT. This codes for CASSLVVGTSKSEAFF.

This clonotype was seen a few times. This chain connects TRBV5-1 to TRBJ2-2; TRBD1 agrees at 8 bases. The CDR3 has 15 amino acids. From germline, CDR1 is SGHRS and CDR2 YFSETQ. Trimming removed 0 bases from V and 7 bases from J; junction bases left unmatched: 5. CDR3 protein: CASSLGPGGIGELFF. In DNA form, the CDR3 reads TGCGCCAGCAGCTTGGGTCCAGGGGGCATCGGGGAGCTGTTTTTT.

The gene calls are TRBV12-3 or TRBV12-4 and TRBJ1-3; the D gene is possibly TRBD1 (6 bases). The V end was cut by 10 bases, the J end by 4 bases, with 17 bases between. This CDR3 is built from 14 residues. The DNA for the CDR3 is TGTGCCATCACGGCGGGGGCCGCGGGAAACACCATATATTTT. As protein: CAITAGAAGNTIYF.